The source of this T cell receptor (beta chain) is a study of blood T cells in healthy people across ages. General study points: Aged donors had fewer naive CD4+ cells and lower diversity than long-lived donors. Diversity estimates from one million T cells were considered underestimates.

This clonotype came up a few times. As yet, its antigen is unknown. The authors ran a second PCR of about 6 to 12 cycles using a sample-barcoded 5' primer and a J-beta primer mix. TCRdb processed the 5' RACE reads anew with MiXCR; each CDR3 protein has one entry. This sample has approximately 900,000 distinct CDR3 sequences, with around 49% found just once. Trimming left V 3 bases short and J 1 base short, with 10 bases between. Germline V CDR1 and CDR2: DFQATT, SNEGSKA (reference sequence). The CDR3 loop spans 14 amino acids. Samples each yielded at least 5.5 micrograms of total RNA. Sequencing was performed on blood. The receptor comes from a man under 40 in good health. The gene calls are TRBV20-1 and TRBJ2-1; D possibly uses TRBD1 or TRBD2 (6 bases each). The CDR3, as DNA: TGCAGTGCTAGCCGGGGGCCTTCCTACAATGAGCAGTTCTTC. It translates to CSASRGPSYNEQFF.